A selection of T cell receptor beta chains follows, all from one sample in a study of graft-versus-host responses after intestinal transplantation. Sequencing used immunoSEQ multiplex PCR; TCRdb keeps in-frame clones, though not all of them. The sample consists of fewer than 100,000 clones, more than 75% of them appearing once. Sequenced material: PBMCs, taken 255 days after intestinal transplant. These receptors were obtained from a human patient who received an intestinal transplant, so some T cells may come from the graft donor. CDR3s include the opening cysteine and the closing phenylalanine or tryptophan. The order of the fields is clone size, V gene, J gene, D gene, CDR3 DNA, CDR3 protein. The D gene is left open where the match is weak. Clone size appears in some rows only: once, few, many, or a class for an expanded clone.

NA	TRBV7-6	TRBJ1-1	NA	TGTGCCAGCAGCTCCGAAGTCAACACTGAAGCTTTCTTT	CASSSEVNTEAFF
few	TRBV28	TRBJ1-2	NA	TGTGCCAGCAGTTTTGGGGCTCCCGGGGGGAATTGGGGCTACACCTTC	CASSFGAPGGNWGYTF
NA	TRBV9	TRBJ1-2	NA	TGTGCCAGCAGCGGACAAGGGTTCTATGGCTACACCTTC	CASSGQGFYGYTF
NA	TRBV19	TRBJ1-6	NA	TGTGCCAGTAGTATAGATCGCGGGGGTCTGAATTCACCCCTCCACTTT	CASSIDRGGLNSPLHF
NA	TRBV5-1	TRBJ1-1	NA	TGCGCCAGCAGCCCCGGGGAAAACACTGAAGCTTTCTTT	CASSPGENTEAFF
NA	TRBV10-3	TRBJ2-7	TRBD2	TGTGCCATCAGGCCCGGGACTATCTACGAGCAGTACTTC	CAIRPGTIYEQYF
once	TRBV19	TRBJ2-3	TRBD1	TGTGCCAGTAGCAGGGGGATCGGTACAGATACGCAGTATTTT	CASSRGIGTDTQYF
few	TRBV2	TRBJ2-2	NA	TGTGCCAGCAGTTTCGGACAGTCGACCGGGGAGCTGTTTTTT	CASSFGQSTGELFF
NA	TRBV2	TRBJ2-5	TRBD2	TGTGCCAGCAGTGAACTAGCGGGGGAGACCCAGTACTTC	CASSELAGETQYF
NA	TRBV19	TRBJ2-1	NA	TGTGCCAGTAGTATAGATGGGAGCTCCTACAATGAGCAGTTCTTC	CASSIDGSSYNEQFF
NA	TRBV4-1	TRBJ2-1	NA	TGCGCCAGCAGCCAGAGCAGGGATCACTACAATGAGCAGTTCTTC	CASSQSRDHYNEQFF
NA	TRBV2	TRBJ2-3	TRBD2	TGTGCCAACCCGGAGGGGAGGCCTAGCGGGAGCCCTAGCACAGATACGCAGTATTTT	CANPEGRPSGSPSTDTQYF
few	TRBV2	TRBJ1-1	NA	TGTGCCACCAGTGCGGGGAGACTGAACACTGAAGCTTTCTTT	CATSAGRLNTEAFF
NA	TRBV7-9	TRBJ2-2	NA	TGTGCCAGCAGCTTAGGGGATTCGGGACCGACGACCGGGGAGCTGTTTTTT	CASSLGDSGPTTGELFF
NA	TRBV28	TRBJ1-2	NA	TGTGCCAGCAGTTTGGAGGGGATCGGAGCTAACTATGGCTACACCTTC	CASSLEGIGANYGYTF
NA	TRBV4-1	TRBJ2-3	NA	TGCGCCAGCAGCCAACCTAGCCGGACAGATACGCAGTATTTT	CASSQPSRTDTQYF
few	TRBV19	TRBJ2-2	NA	TGTGCCAGTAAGGACGTGGGCACCGGGGAGCTGTTTTTT	CASKDVGTGELFF
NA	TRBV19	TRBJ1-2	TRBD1	TGTGCCAGTAGTAGACAAGGGACAGCAACCTCCTATGGCTACACCTTC	CASSRQGTATSYGYTF
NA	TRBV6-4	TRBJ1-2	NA	TGTGCCAGCAGTGACTCGAACGGGGGTGGCTACACCTTC	CASSDSNGGGYTF
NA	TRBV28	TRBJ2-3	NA	TGTGCCAGCAGTTATTCGGGGGGCCGGTATGATACGCAGTATTTT	CASSYSGGRYDTQYF
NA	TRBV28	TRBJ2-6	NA	TGTGCCAGCAGCCGTAGCTCTGGGGCCAACGTCCTGACTTTC	CASSRSSGANVLTF
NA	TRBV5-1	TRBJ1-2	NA	TGCGCCAGCAGCTTGGCTCCGGAAGGGGGCTATGGCTACACCTTC	CASSLAPEGGYGYTF
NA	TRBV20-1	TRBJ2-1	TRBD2	TGCAGTGCTAGCGATCGGGGGGGGCAGTTCTTC	CSASDRGGQFF
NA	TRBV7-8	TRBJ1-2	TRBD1	TGTGCCAGCAGCTTAACGACCGGGACAGGGAACTATGGCTACACCTTC	CASSLTTGTGNYGYTF
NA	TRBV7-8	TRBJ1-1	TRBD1	TGTGCCAGCAGCTTGCGGACAGGTTCGACTGAAGCTTTCTTT	CASSLRTGSTEAFF
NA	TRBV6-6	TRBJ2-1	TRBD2	TGTGCCAGCAACCGACTAGCGGGAGTGGTTCAAGATGAGCAGTTCTTC	CASNRLAGVVQDEQFF
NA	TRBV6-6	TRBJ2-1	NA	TGTGCCAGCAGTTACTCGAATATGGGATACAATGAGCAGTTCTTC	CASSYSNMGYNEQFF
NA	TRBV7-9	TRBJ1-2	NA	TGTGCCAGCAGCCCCGGCCCGCCTGTGAGCTATGGCTACACCTTC	CASSPGPPVSYGYTF
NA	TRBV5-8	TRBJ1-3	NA	TGTGCCAGCAGCTATATGACGGGACTTGGAAACACCATATATTTT	CASSYMTGLGNTIYF
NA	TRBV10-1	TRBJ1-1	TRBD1	TGCGCCAGCAGTGAGTCGGGACAGGGGACCACTGAAGCTTTCTTT	CASSESGQGTTEAFF
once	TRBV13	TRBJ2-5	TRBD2	TGTGCCAGCAGCGAGGGACTAGCGGGAGGCCAGCCCCAGTACTTC	CASSEGLAGGQPQYF
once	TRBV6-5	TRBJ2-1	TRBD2	TGTGCCAGCAGTAACATAGCGGGATTCAACAATGAGCAGTTCTTC	CASSNIAGFNNEQFF
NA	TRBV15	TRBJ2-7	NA	TGTGCCACCAGCGACCGTCAGGGGAAGGAGCAGTACTTC	CATSDRQGKEQYF
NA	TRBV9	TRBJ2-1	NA	TGTGCCAGCAGCGTAGACTCCTACAATGAGCAGTTCTTC	CASSVDSYNEQFF
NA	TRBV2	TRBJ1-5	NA	TGTGCCAGCAGTGCGGGGCCGATGCCAAATCAGCCCCAGCATTTT	CASSAGPMPNQPQHF
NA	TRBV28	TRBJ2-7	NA	TGTGCCAGCAGAAAGACTGGGGCCAACGAGCAGTACTTC	CASRKTGANEQYF
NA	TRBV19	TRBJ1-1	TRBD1	TGTGCCAGTAGTTTGACAGGGCTCACTGAAGCTTTCTTT	CASSLTGLTEAFF
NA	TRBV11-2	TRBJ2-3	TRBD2	TGTGCCAGCAGCTTAGGAGCGGGGGGCCCAGATACGCAGTATTTT	CASSLGAGGPDTQYF
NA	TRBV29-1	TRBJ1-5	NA	TGCAGCGGGATCACAGGGCCTGATCAGCCCCAGCATTTT	CSGITGPDQPQHF
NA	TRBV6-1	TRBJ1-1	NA	TGTGCCAGCAGGGAACAGATGAACACTGAAGCTTTCTTT	CASREQMNTEAFF
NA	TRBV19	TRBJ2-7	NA	TGTGCCAGTAGTCAGGGTGGCGAGCAGTACTTC	CASSQGGEQYF
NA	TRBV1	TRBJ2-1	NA	TGCACCAGCAGGGTAGACCCTCATTACAATGAGCAGTTCTTC	CTSRVDPHYNEQFF
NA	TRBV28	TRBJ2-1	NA	TGTGCCAGCAGTTTTATGTCACAGGGTCTCCCCTACAATGAGCAGTTCTTC	CASSFMSQGLPYNEQFF
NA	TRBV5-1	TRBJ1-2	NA	TGCGCCAGCAGCTTGGTTGGCAGGGACGAACCAAACTATGGCTACACCTTC	CASSLVGRDEPNYGYTF
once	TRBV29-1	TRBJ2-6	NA	TGCAGCGTTGAATCGGGGAACTCTGGGGCCAACGTCCTGACTTTC	CSVESGNSGANVLTF
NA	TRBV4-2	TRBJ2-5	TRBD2	TGTGCCAGCAGCCAAGCTAATGCAGCGGGGGGCGGGGAGACCCAGTACTTC	CASSQANAAGGGETQYF
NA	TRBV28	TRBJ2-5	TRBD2	TGTGCCAGCAGTTTCGGGGTAGCGGGGGGAGAGGTGAAAGAGACCCAGTACTTC	CASSFGVAGGEVKETQYF
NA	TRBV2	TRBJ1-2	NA	TGTGCCAGCAGTGAGGACGGGGGGTTTGGCTACACCTTC	CASSEDGGFGYTF